The rows below give T cell receptor beta chains drawn from one sample of a study of cytomegalovirus exposure and HLA in healthy donors. The protocol was immunoSEQ multiplex PCR, while the TCRdb copy is restricted to in-frame clones and leaves out a portion. The table shows 150,000 to 200,000 clones, with approximately 70% occurring only once. What was sequenced was PBMCs. These receptor sequences come from a woman aged 25 to 39 in good health and CMV-seronegative. Both conserved end residues are part of each CDR3. Each record gives: clone size, J gene, CDR3 length, D gene, V gene, CDR3 protein, CDR3 DNA. A D gene is named only where the DNA matches it firmly. Where a row states a size, it is once, few, many or the class of an expanded clone; other rows omit it.

clone size: .
J gene: TRBJ2-1
CDR3 length: 16
D gene: .
V gene: TRBV6-4
CDR3 protein: CASSDAFGREIDEQFF
CDR3 DNA: TGTGCCAGCAGTGACGCATTTGGTAGGGAGATTGATGAGCAGTTCTTC

clone size: .
J gene: TRBJ1-2
CDR3 length: 16
D gene: .
V gene: TRBV9
CDR3 protein: CASSVARGTGVYGYTF
CDR3 DNA: TGTGCCAGCAGCGTAGCCCGGGGGACGGGTGTCTATGGCTACACCTTC

clone size: .
J gene: TRBJ2-7
CDR3 length: 15
D gene: TRBD1
V gene: TRBV4-2
CDR3 protein: CASSQATGQTYEQYF
CDR3 DNA: TGTGCCAGCAGCCAGGCCACGGGACAGACCTACGAGCAGTACTTC

clone size: .
J gene: TRBJ2-1
CDR3 length: 15
D gene: TRBD2
V gene: TRBV5-8
CDR3 protein: CASSLVSGIANEQFF
CDR3 DNA: TGTGCCAGCAGCTTGGTTAGCGGGATAGCGAATGAGCAGTTCTTC

clone size: .
J gene: TRBJ1-5
CDR3 length: 15
D gene: .
V gene: TRBV19
CDR3 protein: CASSLLTGSNQPQHF
CDR3 DNA: TGTGCCAGTAGCCTCCTGACAGGAAGCAATCAGCCCCAGCATTTT

clone size: .
J gene: TRBJ2-2
CDR3 length: 16
D gene: TRBD2
V gene: TRBV10-3
CDR3 protein: CAIRPLAGNFTGELFF
CDR3 DNA: TGTGCCATCCGGCCTCTAGCGGGTAACTTCACCGGGGAGCTGTTTTTT

clone size: .
J gene: TRBJ1-1
CDR3 length: 16
D gene: TRBD1
V gene: TRBV7-8
CDR3 protein: CASSSLSTGGNTEAFF
CDR3 DNA: TGTGCCAGCAGCTCCCTGTCGACAGGGGGGAACACTGAAGCTTTCTTT

clone size: .
J gene: TRBJ2-5
CDR3 length: 15
D gene: TRBD2
V gene: TRBV5-1
CDR3 protein: CASSAGLEREETQYF
CDR3 DNA: TGCGCCAGCAGCGCGGGACTAGAAAGGGAAGAGACCCAGTACTTC

clone size: .
J gene: TRBJ2-2
CDR3 length: 20
D gene: TRBD2
V gene: TRBV5-1
CDR3 protein: CASSSRTTGTSGPQPGELFF
CDR3 DNA: TGCGCCAGCAGCTCCCGGACGACCGGGACTAGCGGTCCTCAACCCGGGGAGCTGTTTTTT

clone size: .
J gene: TRBJ2-2
CDR3 length: 14
D gene: .
V gene: TRBV7-2
CDR3 protein: CASSRGMNTGELFF
CDR3 DNA: TGTGCCAGCAGCCGCGGGATGAACACCGGGGAGCTGTTTTTT

clone size: .
J gene: TRBJ2-1
CDR3 length: 15
D gene: TRBD2
V gene: TRBV7-7
CDR3 protein: CASSLGTSEYNEQFF
CDR3 DNA: TGTGCTAGCAGCCTCGGGACTAGCGAATACAATGAGCAGTTCTTC

clone size: .
J gene: TRBJ2-7
CDR3 length: 16
D gene: .
V gene: TRBV6-1
CDR3 protein: CASSAPYSVADYEQYF
CDR3 DNA: TGTGCCAGCAGTGCTCCTTACTCAGTGGCGGACTACGAGCAGTACTTC

clone size: .
J gene: TRBJ2-7
CDR3 length: 13
D gene: .
V gene: TRBV18
CDR3 protein: CASSRSGAYEQYF
CDR3 DNA: TGTGCCAGCTCACGGTCAGGGGCCTACGAGCAGTACTTC

clone size: .
J gene: TRBJ2-7
CDR3 length: 14
D gene: TRBD2
V gene: TRBV7-2
CDR3 protein: CASSPSGSSYEQYF
CDR3 DNA: TGTGCCAGCAGTCCTAGCGGGAGCTCCTACGAGCAGTACTTC

clone size: .
J gene: TRBJ2-1
CDR3 length: 16
D gene: .
V gene: TRBV9
CDR3 protein: CASSVVVGGINNEQFF
CDR3 DNA: TGTGCCAGCAGCGTAGTTGTTGGAGGAATAAACAATGAGCAGTTCTTC

clone size: once
J gene: TRBJ2-2
CDR3 length: 12
D gene: .
V gene: TRBV29-1
CDR3 protein: CSVTGNTGELFF
CDR3 DNA: TGCAGCGTTACAGGAAACACCGGGGAGCTGTTTTTT

clone size: .
J gene: TRBJ1-5
CDR3 length: 17
D gene: TRBD1
V gene: TRBV4-1
CDR3 protein: CASSQDYGTGGNQPQHF
CDR3 DNA: TGCGCCAGCAGCCAAGATTATGGGACAGGGGGCAATCAGCCCCAGCATTTT

clone size: few
J gene: TRBJ1-2
CDR3 length: 15
D gene: .
V gene: TRBV18
CDR3 protein: CASSPREGLSYGYTF
CDR3 DNA: TGTGCCAGCTCACCACGGGAGGGGTTGAGCTATGGCTACACCTTC

clone size: .
J gene: TRBJ2-6
CDR3 length: 16
D gene: TRBD1
V gene: TRBV27
CDR3 protein: CASWTGGVSGANVLTF
CDR3 DNA: TGTGCCAGCTGGACAGGGGGTGTCTCTGGGGCCAACGTCCTGACTTTC

clone size: .
J gene: TRBJ1-2
CDR3 length: 14
D gene: .
V gene: TRBV5-6
CDR3 protein: CASSLSGVDYGYTF
CDR3 DNA: TGTGCCAGCAGCTTGTCAGGGGTAGACTATGGCTACACCTTC

clone size: .
J gene: TRBJ1-2
CDR3 length: 15
D gene: TRBD1
V gene: TRBV30
CDR3 protein: CAWNGDRGWGDGYTF
CDR3 DNA: TGTGCCTGGAATGGTGACAGGGGCTGGGGAGATGGCTACACCTTC

clone size: .
J gene: TRBJ2-7
CDR3 length: 14
D gene: .
V gene: TRBV18
CDR3 protein: CASSPEGWRSSVDF
CDR3 DNA: TGTGCCAGCTCACCTGAAGGGTGGAGGAGTTCGGTGGACTTC

clone size: .
J gene: TRBJ2-5
CDR3 length: 14
D gene: .
V gene: TRBV2
CDR3 protein: CASTREKGPSVQYF
CDR3 DNA: TGTGCCAGCACCCGGGAAAAAGGTCCAAGTGTGCAGTACTTC

clone size: .
J gene: TRBJ2-7
CDR3 length: 15
D gene: .
V gene: TRBV9
CDR3 protein: CASSVSSRFGYEQYF
CDR3 DNA: TGTGCCAGCAGCGTAAGCTCTAGATTTGGTTACGAGCAGTACTTC

clone size: .
J gene: TRBJ2-7
CDR3 length: 14
D gene: .
V gene: TRBV2
CDR3 protein: CASSELASTYEQYF
CDR3 DNA: TGTGCCAGCAGTGAACTAGCGAGTACCTACGAGCAGTACTTC

clone size: .
J gene: TRBJ2-3
CDR3 length: 16
D gene: TRBD2
V gene: TRBV2
CDR3 protein: CASSERGVLSTDTQYF
CDR3 DNA: TGTGCCAGCAGCGAGCGGGGGGTCCTAAGCACGGATACGCAGTATTTT

clone size: .
J gene: TRBJ2-1
CDR3 length: 16
D gene: TRBD2
V gene: TRBV7-2
CDR3 protein: CASSSTSGRSYNEQFF
CDR3 DNA: TGTGCCAGCAGCTCTACTAGCGGCCGCTCCTACAATGAGCAGTTCTTC

clone size: .
J gene: TRBJ2-5
CDR3 length: 14
D gene: .
V gene: TRBV7-9
CDR3 protein: CASSSRQARETQYF
CDR3 DNA: TGTGCCAGCAGCTCCAGACAGGCCCGGGAGACCCAGTACTTC

clone size: .
J gene: TRBJ2-2
CDR3 length: 17
D gene: TRBD2
V gene: TRBV30
CDR3 protein: CAWSVSGVPPNTGELFF
CDR3 DNA: TGTGCCTGGAGCGTTAGCGGGGTCCCTCCGAACACCGGGGAGCTGTTTTTT

clone size: .
J gene: TRBJ2-7
CDR3 length: 15
D gene: .
V gene: TRBV7-9
CDR3 protein: CASSPSGRGVYEQYF
CDR3 DNA: TGTGCCAGCAGTCCCTCGGGCAGGGGGGTCTACGAGCAGTACTTC

clone size: .
J gene: TRBJ2-7
CDR3 length: 13
D gene: TRBD2
V gene: TRBV4-1
CDR3 protein: CASSQVGGEEQYF
CDR3 DNA: TGCGCCAGCAGCCAAGTGGGGGGGGAAGAGCAGTACTTC

clone size: .
J gene: TRBJ2-1
CDR3 length: 17
D gene: TRBD2
V gene: TRBV19
CDR3 protein: CASSTGLARSSYNEQFF
CDR3 DNA: TGTGCCAGTAGTACGGGACTAGCGCGTAGCTCCTACAATGAGCAGTTCTTC

clone size: once
J gene: TRBJ2-4
CDR3 length: 19
D gene: .
V gene: TRBV10-1
CDR3 protein: CASSECVVGQSIAKNIQYF
CDR3 DNA: TGCGCCAGCAGTGAGTGTGTTGTGGGCCAATCGATAGCCAAAAACATTCAGTACTTC

clone size: .
J gene: TRBJ2-1
CDR3 length: 13
D gene: .
V gene: TRBV7-6
CDR3 protein: CASSLLPRGEQFF
CDR3 DNA: TGTGCCAGCAGCCTCCTACCCCGGGGTGAGCAGTTCTTC

clone size: .
J gene: TRBJ2-7
CDR3 length: 16
D gene: TRBD1
V gene: TRBV5-1
CDR3 protein: CASSLMGTVTTYEQYF
CDR3 DNA: TGCGCCAGCAGCTTGATGGGGACAGTAACCACCTACGAGCAGTACTTC

clone size: .
J gene: TRBJ2-5
CDR3 length: 16
D gene: TRBD2
V gene: TRBV19
CDR3 protein: CASSDRGGSLQETQYF
CDR3 DNA: TGTGCCAGTAGTGACCGGGGGGGTTCCCTCCAAGAGACCCAGTACTTC

clone size: few
J gene: TRBJ2-1
CDR3 length: 15
D gene: TRBD2
V gene: TRBV5-1
CDR3 protein: CASSLGLAVYNEQFF
CDR3 DNA: TGCGCCAGCAGCTTGGGACTAGCGGTGTACAATGAGCAGTTCTTC

clone size: .
J gene: TRBJ2-2
CDR3 length: 15
D gene: .
V gene: TRBV5-1
CDR3 protein: CASSLGQGHAGELFF
CDR3 DNA: TGCGCCAGCAGCTTGGGGCAGGGACACGCCGGGGAGCTGTTTTTT

clone size: .
J gene: TRBJ2-1
CDR3 length: 11
D gene: .
V gene: TRBV29-1
CDR3 protein: CSVDSYNEQFF
CDR3 DNA: TGCAGCGTTGATAGCTACAATGAGCAGTTCTTC

clone size: .
J gene: TRBJ1-5
CDR3 length: 14
D gene: TRBD1
V gene: TRBV29-1
CDR3 protein: CSVVGTGIDQPQHF
CDR3 DNA: TGCAGCGTTGTGGGGACAGGCATAGATCAGCCCCAGCATTTT

clone size: few
J gene: TRBJ1-2
CDR3 length: 15
D gene: .
V gene: TRBV5-4
CDR3 protein: CASSLAHIYFYGYTF
CDR3 DNA: TGTGCCAGCAGCTTGGCCCACATTTATTTTTATGGCTACACCTTC

clone size: .
J gene: TRBJ1-6
CDR3 length: 13
D gene: .
V gene: TRBV19
CDR3 protein: CASSIPITGPLHF
CDR3 DNA: TGTGCCAGTAGTATCCCAATCACAGGGCCCCTCCACTTT

clone size: .
J gene: TRBJ1-2
CDR3 length: 16
D gene: .
V gene: TRBV7-6
CDR3 protein: CASSLLYGSEAYGYTF
CDR3 DNA: TGTGCCAGCAGCCTTCTTTACGGGTCGGAGGCCTATGGCTACACCTTC

clone size: .
J gene: TRBJ2-1
CDR3 length: 16
D gene: TRBD2
V gene: TRBV7-8
CDR3 protein: CASSLARLAGHNEQFF
CDR3 DNA: TGTGCCAGCAGCTTAGCGCGGCTAGCGGGGCACAATGAGCAGTTCTTC

clone size: few
J gene: TRBJ1-1
CDR3 length: 16
D gene: TRBD1
V gene: TRBV4-1
CDR3 protein: CASSQVTGTQNTEAFF
CDR3 DNA: TGCGCCAGCAGCCAAGTGACAGGGACCCAGAACACTGAAGCTTTCTTT

clone size: .
J gene: TRBJ1-2
CDR3 length: 14
D gene: .
V gene: TRBV11-1
CDR3 protein: CASSITGAPYGYTF
CDR3 DNA: TGTGCCAGCAGCATAACAGGCGCGCCCTATGGCTACACCTTC

clone size: few
J gene: TRBJ2-3
CDR3 length: 14
D gene: TRBD2
V gene: TRBV18
CDR3 protein: CASSPSGVTDTQYF
CDR3 DNA: TGTGCCAGCTCACCAAGCGGGGTCACAGATACGCAGTATTTT

clone size: .
J gene: TRBJ1-2
CDR3 length: 13
D gene: .
V gene: TRBV7-9
CDR3 protein: CASSWGDSGGYTF
CDR3 DNA: TGTGCCAGCAGCTGGGGGGATTCGGGTGGCTACACCTTC

clone size: once
J gene: TRBJ1-3
CDR3 length: 14
D gene: .
V gene: TRBV7-8
CDR3 protein: CASSFLYPGNTIYF
CDR3 DNA: TGTGCCAGCAGCTTTCTATACCCTGGAAACACCATATATTTT

clone size: once
J gene: TRBJ2-7
CDR3 length: 14
D gene: .
V gene: TRBV5-5
CDR3 protein: CASSPPPGSGEQYF
CDR3 DNA: TGTGCCAGCAGCCCCCCTCCGGGGTCCGGGGAGCAGTACTTC

clone size: .
J gene: TRBJ2-7
CDR3 length: 15
D gene: .
V gene: TRBV6-5
CDR3 protein: CASSPYRVLSYEQYF
CDR3 DNA: TGTGCCAGCAGTCCCTACAGGGTCCTCTCCTACGAGCAGTACTTC

clone size: .
J gene: TRBJ2-1
CDR3 length: 15
D gene: .
V gene: TRBV6-1
CDR3 protein: CASSPRGGIRVGQFF
CDR3 DNA: TGTGCCAGCAGTCCCCGAGGGGGTATAAGGGTCGGGCAGTTCTTC

clone size: .
J gene: TRBJ1-2
CDR3 length: 16
D gene: TRBD1
V gene: TRBV4-3
CDR3 protein: CASSRLSNRGDYGYTF
CDR3 DNA: TGCGCCAGCAGCCGCCTTTCGAACAGGGGGGACTATGGCTACACCTTC

clone size: .
J gene: TRBJ2-1
CDR3 length: 16
D gene: TRBD2
V gene: TRBV10-3
CDR3 protein: CASSTGTSYLYNEQFF
CDR3 DNA: TGTGCCTCCTCTACCGGGACTAGCTACCTCTACAATGAGCAGTTCTTC

clone size: .
J gene: TRBJ2-1
CDR3 length: 16
D gene: .
V gene: TRBV5-1
CDR3 protein: CASGNGGYRIYNEQFF
CDR3 DNA: TGCGCCAGCGGTAATGGGGGCTACCGAATATACAATGAGCAGTTCTTC